Detailed here is one T cell receptor beta chain. Its target is unknown. Whereas donors were nominally healthy upon sampling, unrecorded immune exposures were probable. These data come from a study of cytomegalovirus exposure and HLA in healthy donors. Overall study findings and caveats: TCR beta V segments were, for the most part, productive about 87% or about 30% of the time in an earlier analysis.

Primers included in the PCR were 60 Vbeta and 13 Jbeta primers. Sequencing was performed with immunoSEQ multiplex PCR; in TCRdb, only in-frame clones are kept and a portion is missing. This table holds about 200,000 clones, 79% found once. The sample was PBMCs. This TCR derives from a girl aged 10 to 17 in good health and CMV-seropositive.

CDR3 coding DNA: TGTGCCAGCAGTACCCCCGGGACAGGGGGCCTCTATGGCTACACCTTC. Translated, it gives CASSTPGTGGLYGYTF. The chain couples TRBV27 to TRBJ1-2, with 12 positions matching TRBD1. Germline trimming cut 5 bases from V and 4 bases from J; bases unmatched to any gene: 8. CDR3 length: 16 amino acids. Germline assignment: CDR1 MNHEY and CDR2 SMNVEV (reference sequence).